Following are 6 T cell receptor beta chains from one sample sequenced in a study of T cell changes during pregnancy in multiple sclerosis (dated by TCRdb to about 2019). The library was obtained by the immunoSEQ multiplex PCR assay. The source is immuneACCESS, and TCRdb retained only in-frame sequences with V and J called. Part of the clones is not carried over; for the studies checked, unresolved V genes explain less than half of this, and the remainder is unexplained. Counted in this sample were tens of thousands of clones; 80% to 90% of them appeared once. The ten biggest clones cover 6.9% of the sample. Specimen: CD8+ T cells from peripheral blood mononuclear cells, collected in the second trimester of pregnancy. Receptors originate from a female donor with multiple sclerosis, enrolled in a pregnancy study.

The J gene is TRBJ2-1, the V gene TRBV4-1; D gene uncertain. V dropped 0 bases and J dropped 5 bases, with 8 bases sitting between them. The CDR3 contains 14 residues. Germline loops: CDR1 MGHRA, CDR2 YSYEKL. Written as DNA, the CDR3 is TGCGCCAGCAGCCAAGAGAGTAGCAACAATGAGCAGTTCTTC. This codes for CASSQESSNNEQFF.

V gene TRBV29-1 combines with J gene TRBJ2-7, with D uncertain. V lost 4 bases and J lost 5, with 15 bases in between. Germline values: CDR1 SQVTM, CDR2 ANQGSEA. This CDR3 is 13 amino acids long. CDR3: CSVVGLDDDEQYF. The CDR3 DNA is TGCAGCGTTGTAGGCCTAGACGACGACGAGCAGTACTTC.

The chain recombines TRBV9 with TRBJ1-2; 10 nucleotides agree with TRBD1. Germline V gene data show CDR1 as SGDLS and CDR2 as YYNGEE. Trimming at V came to 2 bases and at J to 3 bases, leaving 4 bases not matched to a gene. The CDR3 contains 15 residues. The CDR3 nucleotides read TGTGCCAGCAGCGTGACAGGGGGCGGTGACTATGGCTACACCTTC. Translated: CASSVTGGGDYGYTF.

This chain uses TRBV7-2 with TRBJ1-6; possible D gene TRBD1, 6 bases. The ends were cut back, 5 bases at V and 5 bases at J, with 10 bases in the middle. Germline CDR1 and CDR2: SGHTA and FQGNSA. There are 14 residues in the CDR3. The CDR3 DNA sequence: TGTGCCAGCAGCCCGGGACAAAATAATTCACCCCTCCACTTT. It is translated as CASSPGQNNSPLHF.

The rearrangement links TRBV10-3 to TRBJ2-7, with D perhaps TRBD1 (5 bases). The CDR3 is 17 amino acids. Trimming took off 3 bases at V and 5 bases at J, with 23 bases between the two ends. From germline, CDR1 is ENHRY and CDR2 SYGVKD. CDR3 residues: CAISDSGISHPKNEQYF. CDR3 in DNA: TGTGCCATCAGTGACTCAGGGATCTCACACCCAAAGAACGAGCAGTACTTC.

The chain links TRBV7-8 to TRBJ1-3; D gene unclear. Germline loops: CDR1 SGHVS, CDR2 FQNEAQ. The germline V and J ends were trimmed by 3 bases and 0 bases, with 9 bases remaining between them. There are 15 residues in the CDR3. CDR3 coding DNA: TGTGCCAGCAGCTTTGAGGCGAGCTCTGGAAACACCATATATTTT. Amino acids: CASSFEASSGNTIYF.